This T cell receptor (beta chain) stems from a study of blood T cell repertoires in COVID-19. The overall study: PBMCs, B-cell-depleted T cells, or T cells provided the cDNA or gDNA that made up the material.

In the original processing: Using reference gene primer amplification, nucleated cell counts were estimated. Measured with immunoSEQ multiplex PCR; TCRdb has only the in-frame clones, and not every one. That table supplies the V and J calls and clone size; D and trimming were determined from the DNA. The sample includes approximately 100,000 clones, just under 95% of them seen just once. Germline CDR1 and CDR2: MNHNS and SASEGT. The CDR3 extends over 15 amino acids. The V gene lost 6 bases and the J gene lost 4 bases, with 18 bases spanning the gap. The sample comprised peripheral blood. The origin of this receptor is a man between 65 and 85 years old with acute or convalescent COVID-19. The rearrangement uses TRBV6-1 and TRBJ1-2; D unclear. The CDR3 bases are TGTGCCAGCAGATTACACGCGGCGGTCGTCTATGGCTACACCTTC. Translated: CASRLHAAVVYGYTF.